The rows below give T cell receptor beta chains drawn from one sample of a study of T cells in localized non-small cell lung cancer. Data came from immunoSEQ multiplex PCR; TCRdb stores just in-frame clones and leaves some out. The data contain around 70,000 clones, 86% of them seen just once; the ten biggest clones take up 21%. The sample here was peripheral blood, taken before any cancer treatment. The origin of the receptors is a male donor older than 55 with stage III squamous cell lung carcinoma. CDR3s leave out the opening cysteine and the closing phenylalanine or tryptophan. Fields, in order: J gene, V gene, clone size, CDR3 protein. Size is stated for part of the rows, as once, few or many counts, or as a class when the clone is expanded.

>TRBJ2-2|TRBV28|once
ASSSGTGRVF
>TRBJ2-3|TRBV9|.
ASSVGPGGGAGDTQY
>TRBJ2-5|TRBV2|.
ASKNAASSAETQY
>TRBJ2-7|TRBV2|.
ASREPVPGEQY
>TRBJ2-3|TRBV5-1|.
ASSSGSGDTQY
>TRBJ1-1|TRBV7-2|.
ASVPWQGAGAF
>TRBJ2-3|TRBV5-1|once
ASSYGTGEDTQY
>TRBJ2-5|TRBV28|.
ASSLRQGGIETQY
>TRBJ1-5|TRBV7-6|.
ASSLEDDSNQPQH
>TRBJ2-3|TRBV6-5|.
ASSYTRLTDTQY
>TRBJ2-1|TRBV7-9|.
ASLGGKVQF
>TRBJ1-2|TRBV7-2|once
ASSLTRENYGYT
>TRBJ1-5|TRBV6-1|.
ASSELRGGNQPQH
>TRBJ1-2|TRBV27|.
ASSLSRRNYGYT
>TRBJ2-1|TRBV27|.
ASSPQGAVEQF
>TRBJ2-3|TRBV5-1|few
ASSSGLAGARTDTQY
>TRBJ2-5|TRBV6-6|.
ASSPRTGSGETQY
>TRBJ1-1|TRBV13|.
ASSFIGRTEAF
>TRBJ2-5|TRBV10-2|once
ASSVNPRETQY
>TRBJ2-7|TRBV30|.
AWSVSLNSYEQY
>TRBJ1-2|TRBV19|.
ASSILGGPAYGYT
>TRBJ2-3|TRBV28|.
ASSSPGQPTDTQY
>TRBJ2-3|TRBV6-1|.
ASSEGVARGSTDTQY
>TRBJ1-1|TRBV28|.
ASSSTGWKNTEAF
>TRBJ2-5|TRBV5-1|.
ASSLGASGGPQETQY
>TRBJ2-2|TRBV30|.
AWRRGNTGELF
>TRBJ2-3|TRBV7-9|.
ASSSGGRTTDTQY
>TRBJ2-1|TRBV11-1|.
ASSLGKTGYNEQF
>TRBJ2-7|TRBV15|.
ATSREMTGAYEQY
>TRBJ1-1|TRBV6-5|.
ASSYQGQGWTEAF
>TRBJ2-3|TRBV5-1|few
ASSITDTQY
>TRBJ1-2|TRBV5-4|.
ASSLERLGGTST
>TRBJ1-1|TRBV2|few
ASILTFRAF
>TRBJ1-1|TRBV5-4|.
ASSPGGDWNTEAF
>TRBJ1-4|TRBV2|.
ASSERPQETNEKLF
>TRBJ2-4|TRBV10-2|.
ASSGTGLENIQY
>TRBJ2-2|TRBV14|.
ASSSQTGELF
>TRBJ2-7|TRBV7-2|.
ASTRGDRGEQY
>TRBJ2-3|TRBV9|.
ASSVDSGGTDTQY
>TRBJ2-6|TRBV5-1|.
ASSSSGSFWGSSGANVLT
>TRBJ2-7|TRBV4-1|.
ASSQPGQGYEQY
>TRBJ1-2|TRBV6-5|.
ASRPQGATNYGYT
>TRBJ1-2|TRBV19|once
ASKRTGENYGYT
>TRBJ1-1|TRBV5-6|.
ASSLGPGGTEAF